The rows below give T cell receptor beta chains drawn from one sample of a study of T cells in Graves' hyperthyroidism and ophthalmopathy. TCRdb analysed the multiplex PCR reads with MiXCR anew, one entry per CDR3 protein. The sample consists of hundreds of thousands of distinct CDR3 sequences, more than 13% of them appearing once. Material: blood. The receptors here all came from a woman in her twenties or thirties with Graves' hyperthyroidism. Each CDR3 is given with its conserved first and last residue. A D gene is named only where the DNA matches it firmly. Rows may omit the clone size; those that give it use once, few, many or a size class.

size	D	V	length	J	DNA	CDR3
few	TRBD2	TRBV5-1	17	TRBJ2-1	TGCGCCAGCAGCTTGGGGACCGGGACTAGCGGCTACAATGAGCAGTTCTTC	CASSLGTGTSGYNEQFF
many	NA	TRBV29-1	12	TRBJ1-1	TGCAGCGCCCCCGGGGGGAACACTGAAGCTTTCTTT	CSAPGGNTEAFF
NA	NA	TRBV7-2	15	TRBJ2-5	TGTGCCAGCAGCCCCGGAGTGACCGGGATGGGGACCCAGTACTTC	CASSPGVTGMGTQYF
NA	NA	TRBV2	17	TRBJ2-7	TGTGCCAGCAGTGAAGGGCCGGTCGGGCAGATCTCCTACGAGCAGTACTTC	CASSEGPVGQISYEQYF
NA	NA	TRBV5-1	17	TRBJ2-7	TGCGCCAGCAGCTTATCTGTTGGAGGAGCTAGCTCCTACGAGCAGTACTTC	CASSLSVGGASSYEQYF
NA	NA	TRBV20-1	11	TRBJ1-1	TGCAGTGCTGTATATGACACTGAAGCTTTCTTT	CSAVYDTEAFF
NA	NA	TRBV30	14	TRBJ1-6	TGTGCCTGGAGTGTGGAACGGAATAATTCACCCCTCCACTTT	CAWSVERNNSPLHF
many	TRBD2	TRBV29-1	12	TRBJ2-3	TGCAGCGTCTCGGGAGGGCCAGATACGCAGTATTTT	CSVSGGPDTQYF
few	NA	TRBV7-2	12	TRBJ1-5	TGTGCCAGCAGCTTACCAGCTCAGCCCCAGCATTTT	CASSLPAQPQHF
NA	NA	TRBV19	14	TRBJ2-5	TGTGCCAGTACCCTAGGCTCCTCGGAAGAGACCCAGTACTTC	CASTLGSSEETQYF
NA	TRBD2	TRBV3-1	15	TRBJ2-1	TGTGCCAGCAGCCCTCTAGCGGGAGGGTCGCGGGAGCAGTTCTTC	CASSPLAGGSREQFF
NA	NA	TRBV27	14	TRBJ2-2	TGTGCCAGCACTAAATCTAGATTGTCCGGGGAGCTGTTTTTT	CASTKSRLSGELFF
many	NA	TRBV12-3/TRBV12-4	14	TRBJ1-5	TGTGCCAGCAGGATCCAGGATAGCAATCAGCCCCAGCATTTT	CASRIQDSNQPQHF
many	NA	TRBV7-7	14	TRBJ2-5	TGTGCTAGCACCCCACTCGGGAACTGGGAGACCCAGTACTTC	CASTPLGNWETQYF
many	NA	TRBV28	14	TRBJ2-6	TGTGCCAGCAGTAGGGTAACTGGGGCCAACGTCCTGACTTTC	CASSRVTGANVLTF
NA	NA	TRBV6-5	17	TRBJ2-7	TGTGCCAGCAGTTCCACTAGCAGGGTAGCGGACTCCTACGAGCAGTACTTC	CASSSTSRVADSYEQYF
NA	TRBD1	TRBV20-1	17	TRBJ1-2	TGCAGTGCTTCACCGTTCGGGACAGCAACAAGAAACTATGGCTACACCTTC	CSASPFGTATRNYGYTF
NA	NA	TRBV30	15	TRBJ2-7	TGTGCCTGGAACAGGGAACGTGGGCCTACCCACGAGCAGTACTTC	CAWNRERGPTHEQYF
NA	NA	TRBV18	14	TRBJ1-2	TGTGCCAGCTCACTTGATCGACAAGGAGGTGGCTACACCTTC	CASSLDRQGGGYTF
few	TRBD2	TRBV20-1	14	TRBJ2-1	TGCAGTGCTATCCCTCTAGCGGGCCACAATGAGCAGTTCTTC	CSAIPLAGHNEQFF
NA	TRBD2	TRBV20-1	15	TRBJ2-1	TGCAGTGCTAGATCCGGGACTAGCGGGAGTGGCGAGCAGTTCTTC	CSARSGTSGSGEQFF
few	TRBD1	TRBV6-1	15	TRBJ2-3	TGTGCCAGCAAGAAAGGACAGGGGTTGACAGATACGCAGTATTTT	CASKKGQGLTDTQYF
NA	TRBD1	TRBV5-1	16	TRBJ2-7	TGCGCCAGCAGCTTGGGCTATGAGGGGGCGGTTAACGAGCAGTACTTC	CASSLGYEGAVNEQYF
NA	TRBD2	TRBV28	16	TRBJ2-7	TGTGCCAGCAGGAAAGGTGTCCTAGCGGGAGCGTACGAGCAGTACTTC	CASRKGVLAGAYEQYF
few	NA	TRBV10-1	13	TRBJ1-1	TGCGCCAGCAGTGAGAGAATCAACACTGAAGCTTTCTTT	CASSERINTEAFF
NA	NA	TRBV11-2	16	TRBJ2-1	TGTGCCAGCAGCTTAGGCGGACTTAACTCCTACAATGAGCAGTTCTTC	CASSLGGLNSYNEQFF
few	NA	TRBV27	15	TRBJ2-6	TGTGCCAGCAGTTTTAAGGGAACTGGGGCCAACGTCCTGACTTTC	CASSFKGTGANVLTF
few	NA	TRBV5-1	17	TRBJ1-4	TGCGCCAGCAGCTTGGCAGGGGAAACACCGGCTTGGGAAAAACTGTTTTTT	CASSLAGETPAWEKLFF
many	TRBD2	TRBV10-3	14	TRBJ2-1	TGTGCCAGCGGACTAGCGAGCTCCTACAATGAGCAGTTCTTC	CASGLASSYNEQFF
many	NA	TRBV28	13	TRBJ2-7	TGTGCCAGCAGTTTATCACCGTCTCCCGAGCAGTACTTC	CASSLSPSPEQYF
NA	NA	TRBV3-1	9	TRBJ2-1	TGTGCCAGCAGCCCCGAGCAGTTCTTC	CASSPEQFF
NA	NA	TRBV28	14	TRBJ2-2	TGTGCCGGCAGGACGCTTCGGGGAGCCGGGGAGCTGTTTTTT	CAGRTLRGAGELFF